This TCR beta chain was recorded in a study of shared clonotypes between healthy human individuals. Study-level background: Researchers assigned three CD4 naive, three CD4 memory, two CD8 naive and one CD8 memory plate to each donor.

The table came from immunoSEQ multiplex PCR; TCRdb's copy has only in-frame clones and leaves some out. The sample contains around 600,000 clones, roughly 96% of which appear only once. From germline, CDR1 is SGHDT and CDR2 YYEEEE. The CDR3 is made up of 16 amino acids. Trimming cost V 2 bases and J 7 bases; bases outside gene matches: 4. Naive CD8 isolation took CD45RO-negative cells positively selected for CCR7 and excluded terminally differentiated effector memory CD45RA+ cells. The chain joins TRBV5-6 to TRBJ2-1; 15 bases map to TRBD2. The clonotype comes from a woman in her 30s in good health. The sample taken for sequencing was naive CD8+ T cells sorted from blood. The DNA for the CDR3 is TGTGCCAGCAGCTTCGGACTAGCGGGAGGGCCAAATGAGCAGTTCTTC. The encoded protein is CASSFGLAGGPNEQFF. Variable domain in full (rest from reference TRBV5-6 and TRBJ2-1): DAGVTQSPTHLIKTRGQQVTLRCSPKSGHDTVSWYQQALGQGPQFIFQYYEEEERQRGNFPDRFSGHQFPNYSSELNVNALLLGDSALYLCASSFGLAGGPNEQFFGPGTRLTVL.